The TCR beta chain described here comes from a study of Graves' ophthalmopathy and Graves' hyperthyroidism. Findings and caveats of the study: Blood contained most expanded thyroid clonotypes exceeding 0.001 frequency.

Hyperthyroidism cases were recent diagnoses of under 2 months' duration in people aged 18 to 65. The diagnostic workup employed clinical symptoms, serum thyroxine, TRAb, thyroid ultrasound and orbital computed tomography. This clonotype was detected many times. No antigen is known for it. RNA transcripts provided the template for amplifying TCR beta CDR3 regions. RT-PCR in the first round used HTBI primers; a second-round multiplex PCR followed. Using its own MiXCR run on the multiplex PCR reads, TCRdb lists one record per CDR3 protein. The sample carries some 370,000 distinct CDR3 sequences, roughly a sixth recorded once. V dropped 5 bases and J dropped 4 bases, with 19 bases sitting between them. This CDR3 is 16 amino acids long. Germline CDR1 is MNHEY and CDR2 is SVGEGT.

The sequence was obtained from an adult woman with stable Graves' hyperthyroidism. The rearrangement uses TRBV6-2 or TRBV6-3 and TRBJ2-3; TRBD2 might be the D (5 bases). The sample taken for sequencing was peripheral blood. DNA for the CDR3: TGTGCCAGCAGTCCATGGGGAACTAAGGAGGCAGATACGCAGTATTTT. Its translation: CASSPWGTKEADTQYF.